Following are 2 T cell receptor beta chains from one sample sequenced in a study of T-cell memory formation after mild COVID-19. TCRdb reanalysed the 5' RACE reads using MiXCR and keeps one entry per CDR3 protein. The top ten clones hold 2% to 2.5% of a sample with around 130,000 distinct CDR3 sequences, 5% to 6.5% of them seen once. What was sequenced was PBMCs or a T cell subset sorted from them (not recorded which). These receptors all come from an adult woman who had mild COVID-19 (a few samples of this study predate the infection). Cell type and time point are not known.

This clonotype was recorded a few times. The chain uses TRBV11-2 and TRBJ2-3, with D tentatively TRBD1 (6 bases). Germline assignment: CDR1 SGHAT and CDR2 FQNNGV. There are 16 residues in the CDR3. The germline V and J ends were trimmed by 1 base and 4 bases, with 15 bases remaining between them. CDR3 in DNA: TGTGCCAGCAGCTTAGTTACAGGGTCGAAGTCAGATACGCAGTATTTT. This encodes CASSLVTGSKSDTQYF.

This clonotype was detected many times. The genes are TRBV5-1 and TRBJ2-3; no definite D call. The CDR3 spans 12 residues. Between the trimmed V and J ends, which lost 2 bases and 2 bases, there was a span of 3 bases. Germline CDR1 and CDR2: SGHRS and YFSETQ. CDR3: CASSFTTDTQYF. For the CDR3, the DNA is TGCGCCAGCAGCTTCACCACAGATACGCAGTATTTT.